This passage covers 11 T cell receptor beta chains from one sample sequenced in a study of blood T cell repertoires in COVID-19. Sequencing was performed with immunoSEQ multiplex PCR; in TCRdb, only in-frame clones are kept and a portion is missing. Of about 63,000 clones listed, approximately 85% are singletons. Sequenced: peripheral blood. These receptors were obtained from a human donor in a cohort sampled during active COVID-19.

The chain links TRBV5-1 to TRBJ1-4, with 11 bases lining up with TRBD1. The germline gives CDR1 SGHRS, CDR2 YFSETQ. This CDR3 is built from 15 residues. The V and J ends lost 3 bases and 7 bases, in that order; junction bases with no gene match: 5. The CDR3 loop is CASSSSGTGGEKLFF. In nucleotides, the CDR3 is TGCGCCAGCAGCTCATCCGGGACAGGGGGTGAAAAACTGTTTTTT.

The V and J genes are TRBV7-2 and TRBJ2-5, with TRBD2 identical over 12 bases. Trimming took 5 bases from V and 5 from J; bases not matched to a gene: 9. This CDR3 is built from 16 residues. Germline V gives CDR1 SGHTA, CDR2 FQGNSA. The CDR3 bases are TGTGCCAGCAGCCAACTAGCGGGGGGCATGCGGGAGACCCAGTACTTC. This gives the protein CASSQLAGGMRETQYF.

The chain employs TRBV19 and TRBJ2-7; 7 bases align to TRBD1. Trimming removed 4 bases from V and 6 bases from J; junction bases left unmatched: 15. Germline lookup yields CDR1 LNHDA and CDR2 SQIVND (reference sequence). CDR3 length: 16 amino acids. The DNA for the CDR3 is TGTGCCAGTAGTAGGAGCCCCCCGACAGGGTTCGGCGAGCAGTACTTC. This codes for CASSRSPPTGFGEQYF.

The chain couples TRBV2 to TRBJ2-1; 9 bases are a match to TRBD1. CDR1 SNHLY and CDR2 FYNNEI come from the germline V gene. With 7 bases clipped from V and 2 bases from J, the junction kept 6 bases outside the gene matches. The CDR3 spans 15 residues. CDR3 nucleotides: TGTGCCAGCATGGAACAGGGGGCGGCCTACAATGAGCAGTTCTTC. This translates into CASMEQGAAYNEQFF.

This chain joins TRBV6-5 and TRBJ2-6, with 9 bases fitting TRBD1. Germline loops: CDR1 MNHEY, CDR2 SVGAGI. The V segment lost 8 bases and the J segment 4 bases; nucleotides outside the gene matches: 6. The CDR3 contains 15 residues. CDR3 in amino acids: CASRGTGTGANVLTF. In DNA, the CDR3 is TGTGCCAGCCGGGGGACAGGGACCGGGGCCAACGTCCTGACTTTC.

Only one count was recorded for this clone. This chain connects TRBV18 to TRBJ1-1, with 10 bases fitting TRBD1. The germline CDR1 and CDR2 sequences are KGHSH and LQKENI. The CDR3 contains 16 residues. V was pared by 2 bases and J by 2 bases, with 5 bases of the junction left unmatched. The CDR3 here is CASSPIGQGGNTEAFF. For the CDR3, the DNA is TGTGCCAGCTCACCAATCGGACAGGGGGGAAACACTGAAGCTTTCTTT.

The CDR3 region has the DNA TGTGCCAGCAGTCAATCGGGACAGGGGTTAGTAGGGCAGTACTTC. The encoded protein is CASSQSGQGLVGQYF. This chain connects TRBV27 to TRBJ2-7; 10 bases map to TRBD1. V was pared by 5 bases and J by 9 bases, with 13 bases of the junction left unmatched. Germline V CDR1 and CDR2: MNHEY, SMNVEV (reference sequence). The CDR3 runs 15 residues.

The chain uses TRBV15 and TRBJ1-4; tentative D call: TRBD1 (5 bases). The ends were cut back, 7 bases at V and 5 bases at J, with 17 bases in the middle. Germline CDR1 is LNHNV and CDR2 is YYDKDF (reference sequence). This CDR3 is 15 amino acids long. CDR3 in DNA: TGTGCCACCAATCTACCCTCGGGGGGAAATGAAAAACTGTTTTTT. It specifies CATNLPSGGNEKLFF.

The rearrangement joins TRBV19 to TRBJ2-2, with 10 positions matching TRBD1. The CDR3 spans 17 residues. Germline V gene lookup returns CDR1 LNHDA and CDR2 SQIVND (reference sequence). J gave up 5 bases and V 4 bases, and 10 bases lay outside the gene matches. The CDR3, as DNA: TGTGCCAGTAGTAGTAGGGACAGGGGTGGAAGGACCGGGGAGCTGTTTTTT. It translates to CASSSRDRGGRTGELFF.

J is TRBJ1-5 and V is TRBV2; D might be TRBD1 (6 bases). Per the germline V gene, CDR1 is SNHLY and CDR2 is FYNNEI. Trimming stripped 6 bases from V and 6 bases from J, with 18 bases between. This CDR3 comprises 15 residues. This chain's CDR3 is CASSERGGGIQPQHF. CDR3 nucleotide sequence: TGTGCCAGCAGCGAAAGGGGGGGCGGGATTCAGCCCCAGCATTTT.

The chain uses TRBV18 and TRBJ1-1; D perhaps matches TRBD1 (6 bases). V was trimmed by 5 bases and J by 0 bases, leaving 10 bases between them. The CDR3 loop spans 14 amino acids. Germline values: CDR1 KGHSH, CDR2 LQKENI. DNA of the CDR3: TGTGCCAGCTCATTGACAGGCATGAACACTGAAGCTTTCTTT. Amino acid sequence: CASSLTGMNTEAFF.